The 25 T cell receptor beta chains below were found in one sample sequenced in a study of shared clonotypes between healthy human individuals. Repertoires were generated with immunoSEQ multiplex PCR, while TCRdb's copy carries only in-frame clones and drops some. The data hold approximately 2.5 million clones, with 93% observed a single time. Sequenced sample: naive CD4+ T cells from PBMCs. The subset denotes: CD45RA+ positively selected. Every receptor here comes from a man aged 18 to 35 in good health. Some clones in this sample may be carry-over from other donors' samples.

The gene calls are TRBV5-4 and TRBJ1-2, with no clear D. Germline V gives CDR1 SGHNT, CDR2 YYREEE (reference sequence). This CDR3 contains 13 residues. V lost 1 base and J lost 4, with 8 bases in between. The CDR3 loop is CASSLPEGYGYTF. The CDR3, as DNA: TGTGCCAGCAGCTTGCCGGAGGGCTATGGCTACACCTTC.

The gene calls are TRBV5-4 and TRBJ2-7; D is ambiguous. V was clipped by 0 bases and J by 5 bases, with 12 bases between them. The CDR3 runs 14 residues. Germline CDR1 and CDR2: SGHNT and YYREEE (reference sequence). The CDR3: CASSLAGLSNEQYF. In DNA form, the CDR3 reads TGTGCCAGCAGCTTGGCAGGCCTGAGCAACGAGCAGTACTTC.

Remarks on this clone: At one of its ends the junction is not consistent with the germline gene, which may arise from a read error. The chain joins TRBV7-2 to TRBJ2-7; TRBD2 matches 7 bases. The length of the CDR3 is 15 residues. Germline lookup yields CDR1 SGHTA and CDR2 FQGNSA. CDR3 sequence reads: CASSLITSDSHEQYF. CDR3 nucleotides: TGTGCCAGCAGCTTGATAACTAGCGACTCCCACGAGCAGTACTTC.

The V gene is TRBV5-1, the J gene TRBJ1-1, with D perhaps matching TRBD1 (5 bases). Trimming removed 0 bases at V and 1 base at J, with 13 bases between. Germline values: CDR1 SGHRS, CDR2 YFSETQ. The CDR3 consists of 16 residues. The CDR3: CASSLAWVGQNTEAFF. The CDR3 nucleotides read TGCGCCAGCAGCTTGGCCTGGGTCGGACAGAACACTGAAGCTTTCTTT.

The chain carries TRBV6-6 and TRBJ1-1; TRBD1 agrees at 7 bases. Germline CDR1 reads MNHNY; CDR2 reads SVGAGI (reference sequence). The CDR3 extends over 12 amino acids. The junction had 3 bases not matched to a gene; V was cut back by 7 bases and J by 4 bases. The CDR3: CASNRGITEAFF. CDR3 bases: TGTGCCAGCAACAGGGGAATCACTGAAGCTTTCTTT.

The CDR3: CASSLAAQSSNEQFF. The DNA for the CDR3 is TGCGCCAGCAGCTTGGCTGCACAATCTTCCAATGAGCAGTTCTTC. The chain combines TRBV5-1 with TRBJ2-1; D gene unclear. CDR3 length: 15 residues. Germline assignment: CDR1 SGHRS and CDR2 YFSETQ. Trimming cost V 0 bases and J 6 bases, with 13 bases left between them.

The rearrangement uses TRBV7-8 and TRBJ1-2; possible D gene TRBD1, 5 bases. Trimming removed 4 bases from V and 8 bases from J, with 14 bases in between. CDR1 is SGHVS and CDR2 is FQNEAQ in the germline V gene. CDR3 size: 13 residues. The CDR3 nucleotides are TGTGCCAGCAGCTCAGGGAGAGGGGAGGGCTACACCTTC. This sequence encodes CASSSGRGEGYTF.

The rearrangement joins TRBV5-8 to TRBJ1-5; no reliable D call. With 0 bases removed from V and 9 bases from J, the gap between germline ends came to 19 bases. CDR1 is SGHTS and CDR2 is YDEGEE in the germline V gene. The CDR3 has 16 amino acids. CDR3 bases: TGTGCCAGCAGCTTGGCCGGGGAGGCTTGGGTGCGGCCCCAGCATTTT. It translates to CASSLAGEAWVRPQHF.

Concerning this clone itself: The sample has other DNA sequences that encode this CDR3 too. The chain has TRBV5-1 and TRBJ1-1, with a weak D call TRBD1 (6 bases). The germline V gene encodes CDR1 SGHRS and CDR2 YFSETQ. Between the trimmed V and J ends, which lost 0 bases and 2 bases, there was a span of 8 bases. The CDR3 runs to 14 residues. CDR3 loop: CASSLEGVNTEAFF. The CDR3 nucleotides read TGCGCCAGCAGCTTGGAGGGGGTTAACACTGAAGCTTTCTTT.

The chain has TRBV7-6 and TRBJ2-5; the D is unclear. Per germline, CDR1 SGHVS and CDR2 FNYEAQ. The CDR3 covers 13 residues. Deletions cut 1 base from V and 4 bases from J, with 7 bases between. The CDR3 loop is CASSLELPETQYF. The CDR3 DNA reads as TGTGCCAGCAGCTTAGAGTTACCAGAGACCCAGTACTTC.

This sequence joins TRBV5-1 and TRBJ1-2; D not resolved. V lost 3 bases and J 7 bases, leaving 16 bases between the germline ends. The CDR3 length is 14 residues. In germline, CDR1 is SGHRS, CDR2 YFSETQ. The CDR3 protein is CASSSPDRAVGYTF. In nucleotides, the CDR3 is TGCGCCAGCAGCTCCCCGGACCGGGCCGTTGGCTACACCTTC. Complete variable domain (other parts from reference TRBV5-1 and TRBJ1-2): KAGVTQTPRYLIKTRGQQVTLSCSPISGHRSVSWYQQTPGQGLQFLFEYFSETQRNKGNFPGRFSGRQFSNSRSEMNVSTLELGDSALYLCASSSPDRAVGYTFGSGTRLTVV.

This clone appeared once. This same CDR3 is encoded by further DNA sequences in the sample. The chain couples TRBV7-2 to TRBJ1-4; perhaps TRBD1 as D (6 bases). The germline V gene encodes CDR1 SGHTA and CDR2 FQGNSA. V lost 1 base, J lost 7 bases, and 7 bases lay in between. This CDR3 spans 13 amino acids. This CDR3 reads CASSLEGGEKLFF. The CDR3, as DNA: TGTGCCAGCAGCTTAGAGGGGGGTGAAAAACTGTTTTTT.

The chain carries TRBV5-6 and TRBJ2-1, with D perhaps TRBD2 (5 bases). The CDR3 covers 15 residues. CDR1 is SGHDT and CDR2 is YYEEEE in the germline V gene. V was trimmed by 4 bases and J by 3 bases, leaving 14 bases between them. The CDR3 sequence: CASSHSGRLYNEQFF. CDR3 nucleotide sequence: TGTGCCAGCAGCCACAGCGGAAGGCTCTACAATGAGCAGTTCTTC.

This clone was seen once. At the DNA level, this CDR3 is encoded by other sequences in the same sample as well. J is TRBJ2-2 and V is TRBV5-1; 11 bases match TRBD2. With V trimmed by 4 bases and J by 5 bases, 4 bases remained unmatched. Germline CDR1 and CDR2: SGHRS and YFSETQ. This CDR3 spans 15 amino acids. CDR3 nucleotide sequence: TGCGCCAGCAGCCTAAGGACTAGCGGGACCGGGGAGCTGTTTTTT. It encodes CASSLRTSGTGELFF.

The V call is TRBV5-1, the J call TRBJ1-2; a possible D gene is TRBD1 (5 bases). Between the trimmed V and J ends, which lost 3 bases and 4 bases, there was a span of 10 bases. Germline values: CDR1 SGHRS, CDR2 YFSETQ. The CDR3 contains 13 residues. The CDR3 nucleotides read TGCGCCAGCAGCTCCGACAGATTCTATGGCTACACCTTC. Translated: CASSSDRFYGYTF. The full variable domain, its missing parts supplied by reference TRBV5-1 and TRBJ1-2, is KAGVTQTPRYLIKTRGQQVTLSCSPISGHRSVSWYQQTPGQGLQFLFEYFSETQRNKGNFPGRFSGRQFSNSRSEMNVSTLELGDSALYLCASSSDRFYGYTFGSGTRLTVV.

A single count supports this clone. The chain recombines TRBV5-1 with TRBJ2-5; perhaps TRBD2 as D (7 bases). Germline V gene data show CDR1 as SGHRS and CDR2 as YFSETQ. The germline V and J ends were trimmed by 2 bases and 5 bases, with 13 bases remaining between them. The CDR3 totals 14 residues. This chain's CDR3 is CASSFEGGYETQYF. CDR3 DNA sequence: TGCGCCAGCAGCTTCGAGGGGGGGTACGAGACCCAGTACTTC.

The rearrangement joins TRBV11-2 to TRBJ1-1; no firm D call. Trimming took off 8 bases at V and 3 bases at J, with 4 bases between the two ends. There are 10 residues in the CDR3. Germline V CDR1 and CDR2: SGHAT, FQNNGV. The CDR3 loop reads CASLDTEAFF. CDR3 bases: TGTGCCAGCCTGGACACTGAAGCTTTCTTT.

This chain joins TRBV7-9 and TRBJ2-5; 10 bases match TRBD2. The CDR3 totals 16 residues. The trim removed 3 bases at V and 3 bases at J, leaving 7 bases unmatched. Germline assignment: CDR1 SEHNR and CDR2 FQNEAQ (reference sequence). The CDR3: CASSLGLAGGKETQYF. The CDR3 coding sequence is TGTGCCAGCAGCTTGGGATTAGCGGGAGGTAAAGAGACCCAGTACTTC.

The V call is TRBV2, the J call TRBJ2-3; 7 bases fit TRBD1. Trimming cost V 6 bases and J 2 bases; bases outside gene matches: 8. The CDR3 runs to 15 residues. Germline assignment: CDR1 SNHLY and CDR2 FYNNEI. The CDR3 DNA sequence: TGTGCCAGCAGGAGACAGGGTCTTTCCACAGATACGCAGTATTTT. Amino acid sequence: CASRRQGLSTDTQYF.

The table lists this clone with a few counts. The rearrangement uses TRBV5-6 and TRBJ2-7, with D possibly TRBD2 on 6 matching bases. This CDR3 is built from 13 residues. Germline loops: CDR1 SGHDT, CDR2 YYEEEE. V lost 0 bases, J lost 7 bases, and 11 bases lay in between. Here the CDR3 DNA reads TGTGCCAGCAGCTTGGGGGACTCGGGGGAGCAGTACTTC. Encoded protein: CASSLGDSGEQYF.

V and J are TRBV28 and TRBJ2-7; 7 nucleotides align to TRBD2. J gave up 5 bases and V 8 bases, and 9 bases lay outside the gene matches. The CDR3 spans 13 residues. Germline loops: CDR1 MDHEN, CDR2 SYDVKM. The chain's CDR3 is CASWGGFPHEQYF. CDR3 coding DNA: TGTGCCAGCTGGGGAGGGTTTCCTCACGAGCAGTACTTC.

This chain links TRBV5-1 with TRBJ2-3; D is ambiguous. CDR3 length equals 16 residues. From germline, CDR1 is SGHRS and CDR2 YFSETQ. The V gene lost 5 bases and the J gene lost 1 base, with 17 bases spanning the gap. The chain's CDR3 is CASRASATPGTDTQYF. The CDR3 DNA is TGCGCCAGCAGGGCGAGCGCAACACCCGGCACAGATACGCAGTATTTT.

The chain joins TRBV2 to TRBJ2-1; a possible D gene is TRBD2 (6 bases). Trimming cost V 2 bases and J 10 bases, with 12 bases left between them. This CDR3 has 13 amino acids. Germline-derived CDR1 and CDR2 are SNHLY and FYNNEI. The CDR3 DNA follows: TGTGCCAGCAGTGAAACTAGCCCTGGGGAGCAGTTCTTC. Translated: CASSETSPGEQFF.

The gene calls are TRBV27 and TRBJ2-7; 8 positions match TRBD1. V lost 7 bases, J lost 4 bases, and 9 bases stayed unmatched. In germline, CDR1 is MNHEY, CDR2 SMNVEV (reference sequence). This CDR3 comprises 14 residues. CDR3 residues: CASKRTGTRYEQYF. The CDR3 DNA is TGTGCCAGCAAAAGGACAGGGACGAGATACGAGCAGTACTTC.

The chain uses TRBV6-4 and TRBJ1-6, with D perhaps matching TRBD1 (6 bases). This CDR3 has 15 amino acids. Trimming pared 4 bases from V and 7 bases from J, leaving 14 bases between. Germline V CDR1 and CDR2: MRHNA, SNTAGT. This CDR3 reads CASSVSQGGNSPLHF. As DNA, the CDR3 is TGTGCCAGCAGTGTATCACAGGGAGGGAATTCACCCCTCCACTTT.